Presented here are 10 T cell receptor beta chains from one specimen sequenced in a study of PD-L1 blockade in urothelial cancer. Only in-frame clones appear in the TCRdb table, and some are missing; sequencing was by immunoSEQ multiplex PCR. The repertoire includes over 75,000 clones, over 65% of them detected once, and approximately 14% sits in the top ten. Time point of the sample: pretreatment peripheral blood. The sample here was PBMCs, taken around atezolizumab (anti-PD-L1) treatment. These receptor sequences come from a man in his sixties with urothelial cancer.

The chain has TRBV6-5 and TRBJ1-4, with a possible D match to TRBD1 (6 bases). The CDR3 is 14 residues long. V lost 5 bases and J lost 4, with 11 bases in between. Looked up from germline, CDR1 is MNHEY and CDR2 is SVGAGI. The CDR3 reads CASSLGASNEKLFF. The CDR3 DNA follows: TGTGCCAGCAGTCTGGGGGCGAGTAATGAAAAACTGTTTTTT.

The V and J genes are TRBV19 and TRBJ2-1; 10 bases align to TRBD1. CDR1 is LNHDA, CDR2 SQIVND, per germline (reference sequence). V lost 5 bases and J lost 10; bases outside the gene matches: 17. This CDR3 is built from 17 residues. CDR3: CASSFLRGDRGAGEQFF. The CDR3 DNA follows: TGTGCCAGTAGTTTCCTACGGGGGGACAGGGGTGCTGGCGAGCAGTTCTTC.

Note on this clone: Its ends do not fully match the called genes, so a read error is possible. The rearrangement uses TRBV7-7 and TRBJ2-3, with D tentatively TRBD2 (5 bases). The length of the CDR3 is 17 residues. Per germline, CDR1 SSHAT and CDR2 FNYEAQ (reference sequence). CDR3 in amino acids: CASSLWPRERVTDTQYF. CDR3 coding DNA: TGTGCTAGCAGCTTATGGCCCCGGGAAAGGGTTACAGATACGCAGTATTTT.

This chain's CDR3 is CSVAGLATTGELFF. The DNA of the CDR3 is TGCAGCGTTGCGGGACTAGCTACCACCGGGGAGCTGTTTTTT. The chain recombines TRBV29-1 with TRBJ2-2; 9 nucleotides match TRBD2. The CDR3 spans 14 residues. Germline lookup yields CDR1 SQVTM and CDR2 ANQGSEA. Germline trimming cut 4 bases from V and 4 bases from J; bases unmatched to any gene: 4.

This clone was counted between two and nine times. The chain employs TRBV7-2 and TRBJ2-1; D not certain. The CDR3 runs to 15 residues. In germline, CDR1 is SGHTA, CDR2 FQGNSA. Trimming stripped 1 base from V and 0 bases from J, with 7 bases between. The CDR3 protein is CASSLVLSSYNEQFF. DNA for the CDR3: TGTGCCAGCAGCTTAGTTCTGAGCTCCTACAATGAGCAGTTCTTC.

V gene TRBV6-5 combines with J gene TRBJ1-2, with 8 bases fitting TRBD1. The length of the CDR3 is 15 residues. The V segment lost 6 bases and the J segment 3 bases; nucleotides outside the gene matches: 9. The germline gives CDR1 MNHEY, CDR2 SVGAGI. The CDR3 DNA reads TGTGCCAGCAGCCCCGGACAGGGCCTTGACTATGGCTACACCTTC. Protein sequence: CASSPGQGLDYGYTF.

The CDR3 sequence is CASSSGQVDTEAFF. The CDR3 nucleotides are TGTGCCAGCAGCTCTGGACAGGTCGACACTGAAGCTTTCTTT. The rearrangement joins TRBV5-4 to TRBJ1-1; 7 bases map to TRBD1. V lost 3 bases to trimming and J lost 3 bases; unmatched junction nucleotides: 5. Germline V gene sequence: CDR1 SGHNT, CDR2 YYREEE (reference sequence). There are 14 residues in the CDR3.

V is TRBV30 and J is TRBJ2-7, with 10 bases identical to TRBD2. Germline assignment: CDR1 GTSNPN and CDR2 SVGIG (reference sequence). This CDR3 has 15 residues. The V segment lost 0 bases and the J segment 2 bases; nucleotides outside the gene matches: 4. The CDR3 DNA sequence: TGTGCCTGGAGTGTACTCAGCGGGAGGGCCTACGAGCAGTACTTC. Its protein product is CAWSVLSGRAYEQYF.

The count of this clone is one. The chain recombines TRBV6-1 with TRBJ2-1, with TRBD1 matching 7 bases. This CDR3 has 13 residues. Trimming at V came to 6 bases and at J to 4 bases, leaving 3 bases not matched to a gene. Germline loops: CDR1 MNHNS, CDR2 SASEGT. This CDR3 reads CASRKTGYNEQFF. The CDR3 nucleotides are TGTGCCAGCAGGAAGACAGGGTACAATGAGCAGTTCTTC.

This chain uses TRBV10-3 with TRBJ2-3; maybe TRBD2 (5 bases). The germline V gene has CDR1 ENHRY and CDR2 SYGVKD. This CDR3 is built from 15 residues. V was cut by 3 bases and J by 6 bases, with 16 bases left in between. CDR3 loop: CAISDAQTTGDTQYF. CDR3 DNA sequence: TGTGCCATCAGTGATGCACAAACCACGGGGGATACGCAGTATTTT.